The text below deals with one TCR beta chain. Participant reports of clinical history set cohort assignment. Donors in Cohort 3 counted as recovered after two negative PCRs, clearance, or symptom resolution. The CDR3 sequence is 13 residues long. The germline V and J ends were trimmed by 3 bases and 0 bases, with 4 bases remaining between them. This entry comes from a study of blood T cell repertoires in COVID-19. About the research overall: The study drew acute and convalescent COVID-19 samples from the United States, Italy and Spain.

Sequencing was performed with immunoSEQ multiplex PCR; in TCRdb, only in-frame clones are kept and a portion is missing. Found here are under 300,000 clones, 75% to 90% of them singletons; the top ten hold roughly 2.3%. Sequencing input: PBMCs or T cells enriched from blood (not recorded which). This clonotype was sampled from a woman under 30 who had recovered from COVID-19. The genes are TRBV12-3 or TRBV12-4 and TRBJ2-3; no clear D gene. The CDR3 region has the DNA TGTGCCAGCAGTTTCGGGAGCACAGATACGCAGTATTTT. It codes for CASSFGSTDTQYF.